This TCR beta chain comes out of a study of read filtering for tumor transcriptome and immune sequencing. About the study: Transcriptome libraries were built from DNase-treated RNA. IR-seq gave about 4 to 10.27 million TCR reads per sample; RNA-seq gave roughly 75 to 1,300.

A note on this clonotype: Its antigen remains unidentified.

Molecular barcoded adaptors covering alpha/delta and beta/gamma chains were used on roughly 400 ng RNA. TCRdb fed the reads into MiXCR, producing one record per CDR3 protein. The data hold tens of thousands of distinct CDR3 sequences, with around a fifth observed a single time. Germline V gene sequence: CDR1 LNHDA, CDR2 SQIVND (reference sequence). Trimming at V came to 5 bases and at J to 3 bases, leaving 7 bases not matched to a gene. The CDR3 length is 15 residues. Study-level results: Compared with RNA-seq, IR-seq gave much higher clonotype depth and reliability. In IR-seq, single-read clonotypes were 65% to 90% of clonotypes but around 4% of reads.

The sequence came from a donor at least 40 years old with multiple myeloma. Material for sequencing was a population of CD138-negative cells sorted from bone marrow. V and J are TRBV19 and TRBJ1-5; 7 bases line up with TRBD1. CDR3 nucleotides: TGTGCCAGTAGTCATTCCGGGACAGTCAATCAGCCCCAGCATTTT. Its protein product is CASSHSGTVNQPQHF.